This passage covers 19 T cell receptor beta chains from one sample sequenced in a study of glioma-infiltrating T cells. Using RNA template, CDR3s of TCR alpha and beta were amplified with iRepertoire arm-PCR. From the multiplex PCR reads, TCRdb called clonotypes with MiXCR, one entry per CDR3 protein. The profile shows about 22,000 distinct CDR3 sequences, 20% to 25% of them singletons. Sequencing input: glioma tissue, nonneoplastic brain tissue, or PBMCs (not recorded which). The receptor set was obtained from a human donor with low-grade glioma or glioblastoma, undergoing nonglioma brain surgery, or in good health (not recorded which).

On this clonotype: Being one base from a much bigger clone, this may be a read error. This chain connects TRBV6-6 to TRBJ2-7; no reliable D call. The V gene's germline CDR1 is MNHNY and CDR2 SVGAGI (reference sequence). The V end was cut by 5 bases, the J end by 5 bases, with 7 bases between. CDR3 length: 11 amino acids. Written as DNA, the CDR3 is TGTGCCAGCAGTGATGTGGACGAGCAGTACTTC. As protein: CASSDVDEQYF.

This clonotype turned up a few times. The CDR3 DNA is TGTGCCAGCAGTTCTGGACTAGCGGGGGGGAACAATGAGCAGTTCTTC. It is translated as CASSSGLAGGNNEQFF. This chain joins TRBV27 and TRBJ2-1; 15 positions agree with TRBD2. J gave up 5 bases and V 4 bases, and 3 bases lay outside the gene matches. CDR1 is MNHEY, CDR2 SMNVEV, per germline (reference sequence). CDR3 length equals 16 residues.

This clonotype was observed a handful of times. The chain has TRBV7-9 and TRBJ2-3, with D tentatively TRBD2 (6 bases). Between the trimmed V and J ends, which lost 2 bases and 2 bases, there was a span of 11 bases. This CDR3 comprises 15 residues. Germline CDR1 and CDR2: SEHNR and FQNEAQ (reference sequence). The CDR3 nucleotides read TGTGCCAGCAGCTTATTCAGGACTAACACAGATACGCAGTATTTT. This encodes CASSLFRTNTDTQYF.

With regard to this clonotype: At one end, the junction sequence differs from germline, possibly due to a read error. This chain uses TRBV6-2 or TRBV6-3 with TRBJ2-5; D is possibly TRBD2 (6 bases). The CDR3 spans 14 residues. Germline CDR1 is MNHEY and CDR2 is SVGEGT. In DNA form, the CDR3 reads TGTGACAGCAGTTACGCGGGGAGATACAATGAGCAGTACTTC. It translates to CDSSYAGRYNEQYF.

This clonotype was seen a handful of times. One end of the junction does not line up with germline, which may come from a read error. V gene TRBV7-2 combines with J gene TRBJ2-7; 7 positions match TRBD1. Per germline, CDR1 SGHTA and CDR2 FQGNSA. The CDR3 loop spans 14 amino acids. Here the CDR3 DNA reads TGTGCCCGCAGACCGGCAGGGGGTAACTACGAGCAGTACTTC. This gives the protein CARRPAGGNYEQYF.

In its sample, this clonotype was seen many times. The chain couples TRBV3-1 to TRBJ1-6, with 9 nucleotides matching TRBD1. CDR1 LGHDT and CDR2 YNNKEL come from the germline V gene (reference sequence). V was clipped by 6 bases and J by 6 bases; unmatched bases: 6. The CDR3 covers 15 residues. The CDR3 DNA is TGTGCCAGCAGTCGGGACAGGGCCTTTAATTCACCCCTCCACTTT. Protein: CASSRDRAFNSPLHF.

As to this clonotype: A read error may explain this, as a much larger clone is one base away. The V and J genes are TRBV20-1 and TRBJ1-6; no firm D call. CDR1 is DFQATT and CDR2 is SNEGSKA in the germline V gene (reference sequence). This CDR3 comprises 16 residues. V lost 1 base to trimming and J lost 3 bases, with 13 bases between them. The CDR3 sequence is CSARVDSSYYNSPLHF. The CDR3 bases are TGCAGTGCTAGAGTGGACTCAAGCTACTATAATTCACCCCTCCACTTT.

V is TRBV11-2 and J is TRBJ2-1; D gene ambiguous. This CDR3 is 13 amino acids long. V lost 2 bases and J lost 8, with 10 bases in between. The germline gives CDR1 SGHAT, CDR2 FQNNGV. CDR3: CASSLYSMDEQFF. In DNA form, the CDR3 reads TGTGCCAGCAGCTTATATAGCATGGATGAGCAGTTCTTC. Based on the CDR3 plus reference TRBV11-2 and TRBJ2-1, the full variable domain is EAGVAQSPRYKIIEKRQSVAFWCNPISGHATLYWYQQILGQGPKLLIQFQNNGVVDDSQLPKDRFSAERLKGVDSTLKIQPAKLEDSAVYLCASSLYSMDEQFFGPGTRLTVL.

This clonotype was counted ten times or more. The V and J genes are TRBV12-3 or TRBV12-4 and TRBJ2-5, with D unclear. Trimming pared 1 base from V and 5 bases from J, leaving 11 bases between. The CDR3 is 14 amino acids. The CDR3 reads CASSLGATQETQYF. The CDR3 DNA sequence: TGTGCCAGCAGTTTAGGGGCTACCCAGGAGACCCAGTACTTC.

In its sample, this clonotype was seen many times. This rearrangement joins TRBV6-6 to TRBJ2-7; D ambiguous. The length of the CDR3 is 15 residues. Germline CDR1 reads MNHNY; CDR2 reads SVGAGI (reference sequence). With 0 bases removed from V and 5 bases from J, the gap between germline ends came to 14 bases. The CDR3 region is CASSYSKWQAHEQYF. CDR3 DNA sequence: TGTGCCAGCAGTTACTCGAAATGGCAGGCCCACGAGCAGTACTTC.

The sample holds many counts of this clonotype. The chain couples TRBV27 to TRBJ1-2; weak D call: TRBD1 (6 bases). CDR3 length: 13 residues. V was clipped by 0 bases and J by 7 bases, with 9 bases between them. The germline V gene encodes CDR1 MNHEY and CDR2 SMNVEV (reference sequence). This CDR3 is CASSLSGGSGYTF. The CDR3 coding sequence is TGTGCCAGCAGTTTATCAGGGGGAAGTGGCTACACCTTC.

This clonotype has only a few counts. This rearrangement joins TRBV5-1 to TRBJ2-3; D is uncertain. There are 11 residues in the CDR3. CDR1 is SGHRS and CDR2 is YFSETQ in the germline V gene. V gave up 7 bases and J gave up 4 bases, with 7 bases separating them. CDR3 region: CASSNADTQYF. Written as DNA, the CDR3 is TGCGCCAGCTCAAATGCAGATACGCAGTATTTT.

This clonotype was seen many times. The rearrangement uses TRBV28 and TRBJ1-6, with 7 bases matching TRBD1. Per germline, CDR1 MDHEN and CDR2 SYDVKM. V was clipped by 3 bases and J by 14 bases; unmatched bases: 13. This CDR3 is built from 15 residues. The CDR3 nucleotides read TGTGCCAGCAGTTTCGCAGGTCTAACAGGGGTATCCCTCCACTTT. Its protein is CASSFAGLTGVSLHF.

V usage is TRBV6-1 and J usage is TRBJ2-4; TRBD1 matches 9 bases. This CDR3 spans 13 amino acids. V dropped 10 bases and J dropped 8; count of bases not matched to a gene: 9. Germline V gene data show CDR1 as MNHNS and CDR2 as SASEGT. The CDR3 sequence: CATQGAMGDIQYF. DNA of the CDR3: TGTGCCACACAGGGGGCGATGGGTGACATTCAGTACTTC.

The sample holds a few counts of this clonotype. The chain joins TRBV19 to TRBJ2-7, with 9 bases matching TRBD1. The CDR3 has 13 residues. Germline CDR1 reads LNHDA; CDR2 reads SQIVND (reference sequence). The V gene end was trimmed by 10 bases and the J gene end by 3 bases; junction bases not matched to a gene: 7. The CDR3 nucleotides read TGTGCCACCGGGGGGACAGGGAACTACGAGCAGTACTTC. Residues: CATGGTGNYEQYF.

The rearrangement links TRBV7-9 to TRBJ2-1; weak D call: TRBD1 (5 bases). Germline CDR1 SEHNR, CDR2 FQNEAQ (reference sequence). Trimming took 4 bases from V and 8 from J, leaving 15 bases between them. This CDR3 is 14 amino acids long. Here the CDR3 reads CASSSDWGRDEQFF. CDR3 sequence (DNA): TGTGCCAGCAGCTCCGACTGGGGCAGGGATGAGCAGTTCTTC.

This clonotype has a count of ten or more. This chain links TRBV29-1 with TRBJ2-3; no definite D call. CDR1 is SQVTM, CDR2 ANQGSEA, per germline. There are 12 residues in the CDR3. Trimming pared 4 bases from V and 1 base from J, leaving 6 bases between. The CDR3 is CSVGQRTDTQYF. The CDR3 DNA reads TGCAGCGTTGGCCAGCGCACAGATACGCAGTATTTT.

The chain couples TRBV7-3 to TRBJ2-3; D may be TRBD2 (5 bases). Trimming left V 5 bases short and J 8 bases short, with 17 bases between. CDR1 and CDR2 (germline): SGHTA, FQGTGA. This CDR3 region has 14 residues. The chain's CDR3 is CASSPTGTKGTQYF. The CDR3 nucleotides read TGTGCCAGCAGCCCTACGGGAACGAAGGGTACGCAGTATTTT. Supplemented by reference TRBV7-3 and TRBJ2-3, the full variable domain reads GAGVSQTPSNKVTEKGKYVELRCDPISGHTALYWYRQSLGQGPEFLIYFQGTGAADDSGLPNDRFFAVRPEGSVSTLKIQRTERGDSAVYLCASSPTGTKGTQYFGPGTRLTVL.

The CDR3 is CASSLSGQWPQHF. As DNA, the CDR3 is TGTGCCAGCAGTTTATCGGGACAGTGGCCCCAGCATTTT. The V and J genes are TRBV28 and TRBJ1-5, with TRBD1 matching over 7 bases. The germline V gene has CDR1 MDHEN and CDR2 SYDVKM. The CDR3 runs 13 residues. V shed 1 base and J 9 bases; nucleotides not matched to a gene: 3.